This TCR beta chain was identified during a study of cytotoxic CD8 clonotypes in ibrutinib-treated CLL (dated by TCRdb to the early 2020s). About the study as a whole: The cohort included more than 14 treatment-naive and under 13 relapsed/refractory patients; some 18 were IGHV unmutated. On average, each sample had about 250,000 productive templates and 96,000 or so productive rearrangements. Cryopreserved peripheral blood mononuclear cells were collected at three points: before therapy, at response, and at either sustained remission or disease progression. Of the 86 participants in the trial, about two dozen had longitudinal samples available. Response samples were obtained after a median of about 13 months of treatment, with a range of roughly 6 to 36 months. Partial responses were observed in some 24 patients and complete responses in 2; after a median follow-up of 68 months, remission was maintained in approximately 14 patients and progression was observed in about twelve. Every sample from remission and from progressive disease was obtained while the patients were still on ibrutinib. General conclusions and limits of the study: Clonality increased at ibrutinib response, stayed stable in sustained remission, and fell back toward baseline at progression. Sampling times were not matched between sustained-remission and progressing patients, and lymph node repertoires were not studied. Public clonotypes were found to be uncommon and were observed to contract or remain stable during treatment; the increase in clonality was shown to reflect expansion of private clonotypes at ibrutinib response. Baseline clonality exceeded that of age-matched healthy donors and correlated strongly with circulating CD8+ T-cell counts.

A MiSeq instrument was used for deep resolution sequencing, which targeted depths ranging from 1 in 1 million up to 1 in 200,000 T cells, with coverage averaging 10x for each clonotype. The immunoSEQ hsTCRB Kit was used to generate the TCR beta libraries. The original pipeline was this. ImmunoSEQ Data Assistant and ImmunoSEQ Analyzer were used for data analysis, and V, D and J genes were assigned according to IMGT definitions. Clonality, with values ranging from 0 to 1, was calculated as one minus the normalized Shannon entropy of productive rearrangement frequencies. Public clonotype analysis was restricted to overrepresented clonotypes comprising at least 0.05% of each patient's repertoire. Some 13 age-matched healthy donor repertoires from immuneACCESS served as clonality controls. This immuneACCESS table, as held by TCRdb, lists in-frame sequences with V and J called but not all clones. Of the missing ones, under half trace to an unresolved V gene in checked studies; the others have no known cause. Clone size and V and J calls were adopted from that table, with D and trimming inferred from the DNA. The sample table lists nearly 100,000 clones, 70% to 80% of them with a count of one. 32% of the sample is taken by the ten largest.

This clone has only one observation. The specificity of this receptor is unknown. The sample holds no much larger clone one base away, and base qualities are not on file. Reading the germline V gene gives CDR1 LGHNA and CDR2 YNFKEQ. Relative to germline, V is 1 base shorter and J is 9 bases shorter, with 7 bases between their ends. The CDR3 spans 12 residues, from the cysteine through the phenylalanine. Just the 36-base CDR3 DNA is kept, in frame starting at base 1. The time point label of this sample denotes: 12 months on ibrutinib. For TCR beta library preparation, approximately 1.9 micrograms of genomic DNA was extracted from cryopreserved PBMCs. Longitudinal blood samples from CLL patients on ibrutinib monotherapy were analyzed using high-throughput TCR beta sequencing. Patients were enrolled in a phase 2 open-label single-center ibrutinib monotherapy trial.

This specimen consisted of PBMCs, obtained after 12 months of ibrutinib treatment. This TCR came from a human donor with chronic lymphocytic leukemia. In this chain, TRBV4-2 is recombined with TRBJ2-1, with an unclear D gene assignment. Read as DNA, the sequence is TGTGCCAGCAGCCAAGGGGCCGTTGAGCAGTTCTTC. This yields the protein CASSQGAVEQFF.